The 16 T cell receptor beta chains listed next were all sequenced from one sample in a study of cytomegalovirus exposure and HLA in healthy donors. PCR used 60 Vbeta primers and 13 Jbeta primers. Libraries were prepared by immunoSEQ multiplex PCR; TCRdb keeps only in-frame clonotypes and omits some of them. The sample contains about 120,000 clones, around 82% of which appear only once. Sequencing was carried out using PBMCs. These receptors were obtained from a man aged 25-40 years in good health and CMV-seropositive.

J is TRBJ1-5 and V is TRBV9; the match to TRBD1 covers 7 bases. The CDR3 loop spans 14 amino acids. V trimming: 3 bases; J trimming: 5 bases; junction bases outside the gene matches: 5. Germline V gene sequence: CDR1 SGDLS, CDR2 YYNGEE. The CDR3 coding sequence is TGTGCCAGCAGCGCCGGGACAGCCCATCAGCCCCAGCATTTT. This gives the protein CASSAGTAHQPQHF. The variable domain in full, completed from reference TRBV9 and TRBJ1-5, reads DSGVTQTPKHLITATGQRVTLRCSPRSGDLSVYWYQQSLDQGLQFLIQYYNGEERAKGNILERFSAQQFPDLHSELNLSSLELGDSALYFCASSAGTAHQPQHFGDGTRLSIL.

This clone was seen a few times. The V gene is TRBV4-2, the J gene TRBJ1-5; D is ambiguous. Germline CDR1 LGHNA, CDR2 YNFKEQ. The V and J ends lost 0 bases and 5 bases respectively, with 11 bases between them. This CDR3 is 15 amino acids long. The CDR3 protein is CASSQDLRGYQPQHF. The DNA for the CDR3 is TGTGCCAGCAGCCAAGATCTACGAGGTTATCAGCCCCAGCATTTT.

The CDR3 region is CASTLRTRAGEQFF. Here the CDR3 DNA reads TGTGCCAGCACATTGAGGACACGGGCAGGTGAGCAGTTCTTC. J is TRBJ2-1 and V is TRBV13, with TRBD1 as a possible D gene (5 bases). This CDR3 spans 14 amino acids. V was shortened by 7 bases and J by 9 bases, with 19 bases between the two germline ends. Germline V gene sequence: CDR1 PRHDT, CDR2 FYEKMQ (reference sequence).

This clone was seen once. This chain connects TRBV19 to TRBJ1-1, with 8 bases identical to TRBD1. V trimming: 7 bases; J trimming: 3 bases; junction bases outside the gene matches: 16. Germline V gives CDR1 LNHDA, CDR2 SQIVND (reference sequence). This CDR3 has 17 residues. As DNA, the CDR3 is TGTGCCAGTACCCCAAAAGAGGGCCGACAGGGGCACACTGAAGCTTTCTTT. It codes for CASTPKEGRQGHTEAFF. The variable domain in full, with the rest retrieved from reference TRBV19 and TRBJ1-1, is DGGITQSPKYLFRKEGQNVTLSCEQNLNHDAMYWYRQDPGQGLRLIYYSQIVNDFQKGDIAEGYSVSREKKESFPLTVTSAQKNPTAFYLCASTPKEGRQGHTEAFFGQGTRLTVV.

V usage is TRBV5-1 and J usage is TRBJ2-3, with 14 bases that match TRBD2. Germline trimming cut 3 bases from V and 5 bases from J; bases unmatched to any gene: 8. The germline V gene has CDR1 SGHRS and CDR2 YFSETQ. This CDR3 has 17 residues. DNA for the CDR3: TGCGCCAGCAGCTCGGGACTAGCGGGAGAATTTGGAGATACGCAGTATTTT. Amino acid sequence: CASSSGLAGEFGDTQYF.

The chain combines TRBV6-1 with TRBJ2-7; 9 nucleotides align to TRBD1. Germline V gene lookup returns CDR1 MNHNS and CDR2 SASEGT. V shed 4 bases, J shed 2 bases, and the junction held 6 bases outside the gene matches. The CDR3 has 15 residues. CDR3 coding DNA: TGTGCCAGCAGTGGTCCGGGACAGGGCACCTACGAGCAGTACTTC. It codes for CASSGPGQGTYEQYF.

This chain uses TRBV7-6 with TRBJ2-5; the match to TRBD2 covers 9 bases. Trimming cost V 5 bases and J 0 bases; bases outside gene matches: 10. The CDR3 loop spans 17 amino acids. Germline V gene sequence: CDR1 SGHVS, CDR2 FNYEAQ. For the CDR3, the DNA is TGTGCCAGCAGCCGACGGCTCAGCGGGAGGAACCAAGAGACCCAGTACTTC. Translating gives CASSRRLSGRNQETQYF.

The V and J genes are TRBV28 and TRBJ2-5, with D perhaps matching TRBD1 (6 bases). Trimming took off 1 base at V and 2 bases at J, with 8 bases between the two ends. CDR1 MDHEN and CDR2 SYDVKM come from the germline V gene. The CDR3 totals 14 residues. CDR3 amino acids: CASSLSRGQETQYF. In nucleotides, the CDR3 is TGTGCCAGCAGTTTATCTAGGGGGCAAGAGACCCAGTACTTC.

This clone was counted only a few times. This chain links TRBV14 with TRBJ2-7; D gene ambiguous. CDR1 is SGHDN, CDR2 FVKESK, per germline. The CDR3 is 14 amino acids. Trimming left V 3 bases short and J 2 bases short, with 11 bases between. CDR3 sequence reads: CASSQGLGAYEQYF. The CDR3 DNA reads TGTGCCAGCAGCCAGGGTTTGGGCGCCTACGAGCAGTACTTC.

This clone was seen more than once but under ten times. This sequence joins TRBV1 and TRBJ1-2; TRBD1, the table's D call, lacks a check against the DNA. TRBV1 is designated a pseudogene. This CDR3 spans 13 amino acids. The CDR3 loop is CASSGQGAKGYTF. CDR3 nucleotides: TGCGCCAGCAGCGGACAGGGGGCGAAGGGCTACACCTTC.

CDR3 residues: CASSHQGGRYEQYF. CDR3 sequence (DNA): TGTGCCAGCAGCCACCAGGGAGGGCGCTACGAGCAGTACTTC. This chain joins TRBV7-2 and TRBJ2-7; 7 bases are shared with TRBD2. Germline loops: CDR1 SGHTA, CDR2 FQGNSA. This CDR3 has 14 residues. J lost 3 bases, V lost 5 bases, and 7 bases had no gene match.

This chain joins TRBV20-1 and TRBJ2-7; D is unclear. Between the trimmed V and J ends, which lost 3 bases and 3 bases, there was a span of 3 bases. The CDR3 is made up of 10 amino acids. Germline CDR1 and CDR2: DFQATT and SNEGSKA (reference sequence). As DNA, the CDR3 is TGCAGTGCTAGTAACTACGAGCAGTACTTC. This sequence encodes CSASNYEQYF.

In its sample, this clone was seen a few times. The rearrangement joins TRBV5-4 to TRBJ2-2, with 8 bases lining up with TRBD2. The CDR3 runs to 16 residues. Germline V gives CDR1 SGHNT, CDR2 YYREEE (reference sequence). V lost 2 bases and J lost 5; bases outside the gene matches: 8. CDR3 loop: CASSFGAGVGTGELFF. The CDR3, as DNA: TGTGCCAGCAGCTTTGGAGCGGGAGTAGGTACCGGGGAGCTGTTTTTT.

This chain joins TRBV7-8 and TRBJ1-1, with a tentative D call TRBD1 (6 bases). The CDR3 totals 15 residues. V lost 2 bases to trimming and J lost 2 bases, with 12 bases between them. Per the germline V gene, CDR1 is SGHVS and CDR2 is FQNEAQ. Here the CDR3 DNA reads TGTGCCAGCAGCTTACGAGGGGGTGTTAACACTGAAGCTTTCTTT. Translation: CASSLRGGVNTEAFF.

V usage is TRBV7-6 and J usage is TRBJ1-2; D is perhaps TRBD1 (6 bases). V was trimmed by 4 bases and J by 4 bases, leaving 10 bases between them. CDR1 is SGHVS and CDR2 is FNYEAQ in the germline V gene. The length of the CDR3 is 13 residues. In DNA, the CDR3 is TGTGCCAGCAGCTCCGGGGACATCTATGGCTACACCTTC. Protein product: CASSSGDIYGYTF.

The chain has TRBV7-6 and TRBJ2-2; D is unclear. Germline V lookup: CDR1 SGHVS, CDR2 FNYEAQ. There are 16 residues in the CDR3. V dropped 3 bases and J dropped 5 bases, with 16 bases sitting between them. The CDR3 loop reads CASSFDSSKPTGELFF. CDR3 bases: TGTGCCAGCAGCTTTGACTCCTCCAAGCCTACCGGGGAGCTGTTTTTT.